A selection of T cell receptor beta chains follows, all from one sample in a study of cytomegalovirus exposure and HLA in healthy donors. Sequencing used immunoSEQ multiplex PCR; TCRdb keeps in-frame clones, though not all of them. The repertoire holds fewer than 70,000 clones, under 85% seen once, with around 10% in the top ten. The sequenced sample consisted of PBMCs. These receptors all come from an older woman in good health and CMV-seropositive. Both conserved end residues are part of each CDR3. The D gene is left open where the match is weak. Not all rows give a size; the values are once, few, many and, for expanded clones, a class.

>TRBJ2-5|NA|NA|TRBV12-1
CASRFERTSGCLQETQYF
TGTGCCAGCAGATTTGAAAGGACTAGCGGATGCCTTCAAGAGACCCAGTACTTC
>TRBJ1-2|NA|TRBD1|TRBV6-6
CASSDTGAYGYTF
TGTGCCAGCAGTGATACAGGGGCTTATGGCTACACCTTC
>TRBJ2-5|NA|NA|TRBV6-5
CASRPRARGTQYF
TGTGCCAGCAGGCCACGGGCCCGGGGGACCCAGTACTTC
>TRBJ2-7|NA|NA|TRBV10-3
CAISGGARGEYEQYF
TGTGCCATCAGTGGTGGGGCCAGGGGAGAGTACGAGCAGTACTTC
>TRBJ2-5|NA|TRBD1|TRBV27
CASSPTGTGRGETQYF
TGTGCCAGCAGTCCGACCGGGACAGGGAGGGGAGAGACCCAGTACTTC
>TRBJ2-5|NA|TRBD2|TRBV9
CASSPSGGQETQYF
TGTGCCAGCAGCCCTAGCGGGGGGCAAGAGACCCAGTACTTC
>TRBJ2-1|NA|TRBD2|TRBV5-4
CASSLTSGASYNEQFF
TGTGCCAGCAGCCTAACGAGCGGGGCCTCCTACAATGAGCAGTTCTTC
>TRBJ1-3|few|TRBD1|TRBV18
CASSSTTGSGNTIYF
TGTGCCAGCTCATCCACGACAGGGTCTGGAAACACCATATATTTT
>TRBJ2-2|NA|NA|TRBV9
CASSVGGTNTGELFF
TGTGCCAGCAGCGTAGGCGGGACGAACACCGGGGAGCTGTTTTTT
>TRBJ1-2|NA|NA|TRBV9
CASSVASEGPGYGYTF
TGTGCCAGCAGCGTAGCTTCGGAGGGCCCGGGGTATGGCTACACCTTC
>TRBJ2-2|few|NA|TRBV30
CACPRGQRNTGELFF
TGTGCCTGCCCGCGGGGACAGCGAAACACCGGGGAGCTGTTTTTT
>TRBJ1-1|few|NA|TRBV5-4
CASRPHLNTEAFF
TGTGCCAGCAGACCCCACTTGAACACTGAAGCTTTCTTT
>TRBJ2-1|NA|NA|TRBV30
CAWSVRISGSSYNEQFF
TGTGCCTGGAGTGTACGCATTAGCGGCAGCTCCTACAATGAGCAGTTCTTC
>TRBJ1-5|few|NA|TRBV7-2
CASSLANRIEPQHF
TGTGCCAGCAGCTTAGCGAACAGAATCGAGCCCCAGCATTTT
>TRBJ1-1|NA|NA|TRBV7-2
CASSFSVNTEAFF
TGTGCCAGCAGCTTTTCGGTGAACACTGAAGCTTTCTTT
>TRBJ2-1|once|NA|TRBV15
CATSRTYNEQFF
TGTGCCACCAGCAGAACATACAATGAGCAGTTCTTC
>TRBJ1-1|NA|NA|TRBV7-6
CASSLVSGDTEAFF
TGTGCCAGCAGCTTAGTTTCCGGAGACACTGAAGCTTTCTTT
>TRBJ2-3|NA|TRBD2|TRBV18
CASSTSGGRTDTQYF
TGTGCCAGCTCAACTAGCGGGGGCCGCACAGATACGCAGTATTTT
>TRBJ2-7|few|TRBD1|TRBV6-1
CASRQGGDRAYEQYF
TGTGCCAGCAGGCAAGGAGGGGACAGGGCCTACGAGCAGTACTTC
>TRBJ2-7|few|NA|TRBV7-9
CASSFKTGYEQYF
TGTGCCAGCAGCTTTAAGACTGGATACGAGCAGTACTTC
>TRBJ1-4|NA|NA|TRBV5-4
CASSLAGGGYNEKLFF
TGTGCCAGCAGCTTGGCCGGGGGGGGTTATAATGAAAAACTGTTTTTT
>TRBJ1-5|NA|NA|TRBV19
CASSIIEGGSNQPQHF
TGTGCCAGTAGTATAATCGAGGGAGGAAGCAATCAGCCCCAGCATTTT
>TRBJ1-1|NA|NA|TRBV9
CASPNGGAEAFF
TGTGCCAGCCCAAACGGCGGGGCTGAAGCTTTCTTT
>TRBJ2-5|NA|NA|TRBV6-1
CASSERGRVPETQYF
TGTGCCAGCAGTGAAAGGGGAAGGGTTCCAGAGACCCAGTACTTC
>TRBJ1-4|few|TRBD1|TRBV5-6
CASSSGQGSIIGKKLFF
TGTGCCAGCAGCTCGGGACAGGGTTCCATAATCGGAAAGAAACTGTTTTTT
>TRBJ1-5|NA|NA|TRBV27
CASSWVQGHQPQHF
TGTGCCAGCAGCTGGGTCCAGGGTCATCAGCCCCAGCATTTT
>TRBJ2-1|NA|TRBD2|TRBV15
CATSRAEGLNYNEQFF
TGTGCCACCAGCAGAGCCGAGGGACTAAATTACAATGAGCAGTTCTTC
>TRBJ2-1|NA|TRBD2|TRBV5-1
CASSLLAGDNNEQFF
TGCGCCAGCAGCTTACTAGCGGGGGACAACAATGAGCAGTTCTTC
>TRBJ2-7|NA|NA|TRBV9
CASSLTGLSYEQYF
TGTGCCAGCAGCTTGACGGGACTCTCCTACGAGCAGTACTTC
>TRBJ2-7|NA|TRBD1|TRBV5-1
CASSPGQGSYEQYF
TGCGCCAGCAGCCCCGGACAGGGGTCCTACGAGCAGTACTTC
>TRBJ2-2|NA|TRBD1|TRBV7-3
CASSSGGQGTTGELFF
TGTGCCAGCAGCTCGGGGGGACAGGGAACGACCGGGGAGCTGTTTTTT
>TRBJ1-6|NA|NA|TRBV5-4
CASSLGGLSSYNSPLHF
TGTGCCAGCAGCTTGGGAGGGCTAAGCTCCTATAATTCACCCCTCCACTTT
>TRBJ2-7|NA|NA|TRBV5-4
CASSLSRGWGYEQYF
TGTGCCAGCAGCCTTAGCCGGGGATGGGGCTACGAGCAGTACTTC
>TRBJ1-5|NA|NA|TRBV30
CAWSHSSNQPQHF
TGTGCCTGGAGTCACTCAAGCAATCAGCCCCAGCATTTT
>TRBJ1-4|NA|TRBD1|TRBV4-1
CASSTWAPGTGGEKLFF
TGCGCCAGCAGCACTTGGGCCCCCGGGACAGGGGGCGAAAAACTGTTTTTT
>TRBJ2-5|medium-sized|NA|TRBV19
CASSINRAETQYF
TGTGCCAGTAGTATTAACAGGGCGGAGACCCAGTACTTC
>TRBJ2-5|NA|TRBD2|TRBV19
CASSGSRGGSETQYF
TGTGCCAGTAGTGGCTCGCGGGGGGGCTCGGAGACCCAGTACTTC
>TRBJ2-7|NA|TRBD2|TRBV30
CAWSGKLAGAYEQYF
TGTGCCTGGAGTGGGAAGCTAGCGGGGGCCTACGAGCAGTACTTC
>TRBJ1-1|NA|NA|TRBV27
CASSLLTGMNTEAFF
TGTGCCAGCAGTTTATTAACAGGAATGAACACTGAAGCTTTCTTT
>TRBJ1-1|NA|NA|TRBV28
CASTSGPQNTEAFF
TGTGCCAGCACCAGCGGGCCGCAGAACACTGAAGCTTTCTTT
>TRBJ1-2|NA|TRBD1|TRBV30
CAWSVGTGGYTF
TGTGCCTGGAGCGTCGGGACAGGTGGCTACACCTTC
>TRBJ2-1|NA|TRBD1|TRBV5-1
CASSLEAGGGEQFF
TGCGCCAGCAGCTTGGAGGCAGGGGGCGGAGAGCAGTTCTTC
>TRBJ1-6|NA|TRBD1|TRBV5-1
CASSSGTENSPLHF
TGCGCCAGCAGCTCCGGGACAGAGAATTCACCCCTCCACTTT
>TRBJ1-1|few|NA|TRBV4-1
CASSVRQVITEAFF
TGCGCCAGCAGCGTAAGACAGGTAATCACTGAAGCTTTCTTT
>TRBJ2-1|NA|NA|TRBV2
CASSEGRQEQFF
TGTGCCAGCAGTGAGGGCAGACAGGAGCAGTTCTTC
>TRBJ2-7|NA|TRBD2|TRBV14
CASSPLLAGSYEQYF
TGTGCCAGCAGCCCCCTTCTAGCGGGATCCTACGAGCAGTACTTC
>TRBJ1-1|NA|NA|TRBV29-1
CSGGWGGTEAFF
TGCAGCGGCGGGTGGGGGGGCACTGAAGCTTTCTTT
>TRBJ1-6|NA|NA|TRBV30
CAWSVLGMSPLHF
TGTGCCTGGAGTGTACTCGGGATGTCACCCCTCCACTTT
>TRBJ1-4|NA|NA|TRBV5-1
CASSLGQGSNEKLFF
TGCGCCAGCAGCTTGGGGCAGGGATCTAATGAAAAACTGTTTTTT
>TRBJ1-5|NA|NA|TRBV6-1
CASSEAVRDNQPQHF
TGTGCCAGCAGTGAAGCCGTGAGGGATAATCAGCCCCAGCATTTT
>TRBJ1-5|NA|NA|TRBV19
CASSIDGWAGVQPQHF
TGTGCCAGTAGTATAGATGGATGGGCAGGGGTTCAGCCCCAGCATTTT
>TRBJ2-7|NA|TRBD2|TRBV2
CASYSGSSYEQYF
TGTGCCAGCTATAGCGGGAGTAGTTACGAGCAGTACTTC